The 23 T cell receptor beta chains below all came from one sample that was sequenced in a study of shared T cell receptors in the human thymus. Clones were read by immunoSEQ multiplex PCR, and TCRdb kept only the in-frame ones, dropping some. The sample records 500,000 to 850,000 clones, over 75% being singletons. These data are also associated with another study on human thymus T cells.

The sequenced material came from thymocytes. The receptor source for this set is a boy under two years old with a congenital heart defect.

V gene TRBV9 combines with J gene TRBJ2-5, with D possibly matching TRBD1 (6 bases). CDR1 and CDR2 (germline): SGDLS, YYNGEE. The CDR3 loop spans 13 amino acids. Trimming cost V 6 bases and J 5 bases, with 14 bases left between them. CDR3 coding DNA: TGTGCCAGCAACCAGGGCAGGGGTGAGACCCAGTACTTC. Residues: CASNQGRGETQYF.

The V call is TRBV9, the J call TRBJ1-5; 7 positions match TRBD1. The CDR3 totals 15 residues. CDR1 is SGDLS and CDR2 is YYNGEE in the germline V gene. V shed 0 bases and J 5 bases; nucleotides not matched to a gene: 5. This CDR3 reads CASSVGQGEHQPQHF. Written as DNA, the CDR3 is TGTGCCAGCAGCGTAGGCCAGGGGGAGCATCAGCCCCAGCATTTT.

The chain joins TRBV20-1 to TRBJ2-1; D is undetermined. Trimming cost V 5 bases and J 7 bases, with 9 bases left between them. There are 11 residues in the CDR3. In germline, CDR1 is DFQATT, CDR2 SNEGSKA (reference sequence). CDR3 nucleotide sequence: TGCAGTGCTTTTCCACGGAATGAGCAGTTCTTC. It is translated as CSAFPRNEQFF.

The genes are TRBV25-1 and TRBJ1-5; the D is unclear. The V gene lost 2 bases and the J gene lost 3 bases, with 8 bases spanning the gap. Germline CDR1 MGHDK, CDR2 SYGVNS. This CDR3 is 14 amino acids long. CDR3 sequence reads: CASSEQTHNQPQHF. The CDR3 DNA sequence: TGTGCCAGCAGTGAACAAACACACAATCAGCCCCAGCATTTT.

The CDR3 sequence is CASSSTSRGQDYEQYF. For the CDR3, the DNA is TGTGCCAGCAGCTCAACCTCCAGGGGGCAGGACTACGAGCAGTACTTC. The chain is built from TRBV7-9 and TRBJ2-7; 8 bases line up with TRBD1. This CDR3 has 16 residues. CDR1 and CDR2 from the germline V gene are SEHNR and FQNEAQ (reference sequence). Trimming cost V 4 bases and J 3 bases; bases outside gene matches: 11.

The chain recombines TRBV11-2 with TRBJ1-4, with 7 bases fitting TRBD1. V lost 1 base to trimming and J lost 5 bases; unmatched junction nucleotides: 7. This CDR3 comprises 16 residues. Germline V gene sequence: CDR1 SGHAT, CDR2 FQNNGV. The CDR3 reads CASSLVGGQKNEKLFF. In DNA, the CDR3 is TGTGCCAGCAGCTTAGTGGGGGGACAGAAGAATGAAAAACTGTTTTTT.

The CDR3: CAISESRAGPILYGYTF. CDR3 sequence (DNA): TGTGCCATCAGTGAGTCGAGAGCGGGACCGATCCTCTATGGCTACACCTTC. The rearrangement links TRBV10-3 to TRBJ1-2; possible D gene TRBD1, 5 bases. The CDR3 consists of 17 residues. V lost 0 bases and J lost 4, with 18 bases in between. Germline V CDR1 and CDR2: ENHRY, SYGVKD.

This clone occurred a few times. The CDR3 reads CASSRVLGEYEQYF. CDR3 nucleotide sequence: TGCGCCAGCAGCCGGGTCCTAGGAGAGTACGAGCAGTACTTC. This chain joins TRBV4-3 and TRBJ2-7; D gene ambiguous. The V and J ends lost 4 bases and 4 bases respectively, with 14 bases between them. This CDR3 contains 14 residues. Germline CDR1 is LGHNA and CDR2 is YSLEER.

This chain joins TRBV15 and TRBJ2-6, with 8 bases that match TRBD1. The ends lost 3 bases at V and 2 bases at J; junction bases unmatched: 12. The germline V gene has CDR1 LNHNV and CDR2 YYDKDF (reference sequence). The CDR3 runs 19 residues. The DNA for the CDR3 is TGTGCCACCAGCAGGAGGCAGGGGGCTCTGATGACTGGGGCCAACGTCCTGACTTTC. Residues: CATSRRQGALMTGANVLTF.

This clone occurred a few times. This rearrangement joins TRBV19 to TRBJ1-3, with a possible D match to TRBD1 (6 bases). The CDR3 extends over 12 amino acids. Deletions cut 6 bases from V and 7 bases from J, with 10 bases between. Germline CDR1 is LNHDA and CDR2 is SQIVND (reference sequence). CDR3 sequence (DNA): TGTGCCAGTAGGGACAGCGACAACACCATATATTTT. Protein: CASRDSDNTIYF.

The chain has TRBV6-5 and TRBJ2-3, with 12 positions matching TRBD2. With 7 bases clipped from V and 5 bases from J, the junction kept 1 base outside the gene matches. The length of the CDR3 is 13 residues. The germline CDR1 and CDR2 sequences are MNHEY and SVGAGI. CDR3 residues: CASKGLAGDTQYF. The CDR3 region has the DNA TGTGCCAGCAAGGGACTAGCGGGAGATACGCAGTATTTT.

The CDR3 reads CASSLRDRPVGDTEAFF. DNA for the CDR3: TGTGCCAGCAGCTTAAGGGACAGGCCTGTCGGGGACACTGAAGCTTTCTTT. The genes are TRBV7-6 and TRBJ1-1, with 8 positions matching TRBD1. Losses at the gene ends were 2 bases for V and 3 bases for J; bases not matched to a gene: 11. CDR1 and CDR2 (germline): SGHVS, FNYEAQ. The CDR3 covers 17 residues.

The J gene is TRBJ2-7, the V gene TRBV7-2; perhaps TRBD2 as D (6 bases). V dropped 5 bases and J dropped 3 bases, with 17 bases sitting between them. The CDR3 has 15 residues. Germline assignment: CDR1 SGHTA and CDR2 FQGNSA. CDR3 region: CASSNRDSKYYEQYF. The CDR3 DNA is TGTGCCAGCAGCAACCGGGACTCGAAGTACTACGAGCAGTACTTC.

The V and J genes are TRBV5-8 and TRBJ1-6; D not certain. The CDR3 is 15 residues long. The germline V gene has CDR1 SGHTS and CDR2 YDEGEE. Trimming left V 4 bases short and J 0 bases short, with 8 bases between. The CDR3 region has the DNA TGTGCCAGCAGCCCTAGCGGCTCCTATAATTCACCCCTCCACTTT. Translation: CASSPSGSYNSPLHF.

The chain links TRBV30 to TRBJ1-3, with a possible D match to TRBD1 (6 bases). The CDR3 has 20 residues. Per germline, CDR1 GTSNPN and CDR2 SVGIG (reference sequence). Trimming pared 4 bases from V and 0 bases from J, leaving 28 bases between. In DNA form, the CDR3 reads TGTGCCTGGACCCGAAGGGGGATCCCGCAGGGGCCCGACTCTGGAAACACCATATATTTT. Its translation: CAWTRRGIPQGPDSGNTIYF.

The chain has TRBV5-1 and TRBJ2-1; 8 nucleotides line up with TRBD1. V lost 0 bases to trimming and J lost 6 bases; unmatched junction nucleotides: 8. Per the germline V gene, CDR1 is SGHRS and CDR2 is YFSETQ. The CDR3 covers 16 residues. The CDR3 spells CASSLETGGWPNEQFF. As DNA, the CDR3 is TGCGCCAGCAGCTTGGAAACAGGGGGATGGCCCAATGAGCAGTTCTTC.

The chain uses TRBV2 and TRBJ2-1; D possibly corresponds to TRBD2 (6 bases). In germline, CDR1 is SNHLY, CDR2 FYNNEI. The CDR3 loop spans 16 amino acids. The ends were cut back, 6 bases at V and 0 bases at J, with 15 bases in the middle. CDR3 nucleotides: TGTGCCAGCAGGGCTAGAACGGGGGACTCCTACAATGAGCAGTTCTTC. It specifies CASRARTGDSYNEQFF.

This clone has more than one count but fewer than ten. This sequence joins TRBV28 and TRBJ2-5; D is possibly TRBD2 (6 bases). CDR3 length: 14 residues. The germline V gene has CDR1 MDHEN and CDR2 SYDVKM. Trimming cost V 8 bases and J 2 bases, with 15 bases left between them. Here the CDR3 DNA reads TGTGCCAGCTCCCCATCTAGCGTTCAAGAGACCCAGTACTTC. It encodes CASSPSSVQETQYF.

In DNA form, the CDR3 reads TGTGCCAGTAGCCCGGGACAGGGGACCGGGGAGCTGTTTTTT. Its translation: CASSPGQGTGELFF. This chain joins TRBV19 and TRBJ2-2; 10 bases align to TRBD1. The V gene end was trimmed by 6 bases and the J gene end by 5 bases; junction bases not matched to a gene: 3. Looked up from germline, CDR1 is LNHDA and CDR2 is SQIVND (reference sequence). The CDR3 is 14 amino acids.

This clone has just a few counts. The V gene is TRBV5-4, the J gene TRBJ2-3, with D unclear. Trimming cost V 6 bases and J 0 bases, with 17 bases left between them. Germline assignment: CDR1 SGHNT and CDR2 YYREEE (reference sequence). This CDR3 comprises 16 residues. The CDR3 region has the DNA TGTGCCAGCACCCCTCAACGGTTCCCTAGCACAGATACGCAGTATTTT. Translated, it gives CASTPQRFPSTDTQYF.

V usage is TRBV14 and J usage is TRBJ2-7, with D possibly TRBD2 on 6 matching bases. V shed 5 bases and J shed 3 bases, with 17 bases lying between them. Germline values: CDR1 SGHDN, CDR2 FVKESK. The CDR3 totals 15 residues. The CDR3 spells CASSTGLFPLYEQYF. The DNA for the CDR3 is TGTGCCAGCAGCACGGGACTGTTTCCCCTCTACGAGCAGTACTTC.

The chain recombines TRBV14 with TRBJ2-5; D is possibly TRBD2 (6 bases). The germline V gene encodes CDR1 SGHDN and CDR2 FVKESK. This CDR3 spans 18 amino acids. Between the trimmed V and J ends, which lost 1 base and 2 bases, there was a span of 20 bases. Here the CDR3 reads CASSQGVSVGREQETQYF. The CDR3 bases are TGTGCCAGCAGCCAAGGAGTATCGGTAGGGCGGGAACAAGAGACCCAGTACTTC.

V usage is TRBV28 and J usage is TRBJ1-5, with D maybe TRBD1 (6 bases). Looked up from germline, CDR1 is MDHEN and CDR2 is SYDVKM. The CDR3 length is 16 residues. Trimming removed 5 bases from V and 2 bases from J, with 16 bases in between. The CDR3 DNA follows: TGTGCCAGCAGTCTCCGCCGACAGGCCCGCAATCAGCCCCAGCATTTT. Translation gives CASSLRRQARNQPQHF.